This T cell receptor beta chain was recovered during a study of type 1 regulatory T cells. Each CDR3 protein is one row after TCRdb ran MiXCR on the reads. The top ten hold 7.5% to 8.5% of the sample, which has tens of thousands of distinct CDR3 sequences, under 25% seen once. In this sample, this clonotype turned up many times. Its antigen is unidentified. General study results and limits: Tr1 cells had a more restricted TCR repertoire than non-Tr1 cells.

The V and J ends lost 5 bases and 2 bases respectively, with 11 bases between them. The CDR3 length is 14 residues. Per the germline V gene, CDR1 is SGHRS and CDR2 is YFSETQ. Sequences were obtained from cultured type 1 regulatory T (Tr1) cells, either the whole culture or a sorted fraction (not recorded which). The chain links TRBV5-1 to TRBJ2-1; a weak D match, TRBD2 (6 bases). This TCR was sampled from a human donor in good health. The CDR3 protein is CASSREPTYNEQFF. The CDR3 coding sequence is TGCGCCAGCAGTCGGGAGCCCACCTACAATGAGCAGTTCTTC.